Below are 20 T cell receptor beta chains sequenced from a single sample in a study of shared clonotypes between healthy human individuals. Here immunoSEQ multiplex PCR was the method, and the copy in TCRdb shows in-frame clones only, minus some. The table includes approximately 2,000,000 clones, under 95% detected once. Source material: naive CD4+ T cells from PBMCs. The subset is: CD45RA+ positively selected. The source of these receptors is a man between 18 and 35 years old in good health. Some clones in this sample may be carry-over from other donors' samples.

The chain uses TRBV18 and TRBJ1-2; D unresolved. Trimming shortened V by 3 bases and J by 1 base, and 6 bases separated the two germline ends. The CDR3 has 13 residues. Looked up from germline, CDR1 is KGHSH and CDR2 is LQKENI. DNA of the CDR3: TGTGCCAGCTCACCCGATGTTAACTATGGCTACACCTTC. Translating it yields CASSPDVNYGYTF.

This rearrangement joins TRBV29-1 to TRBJ2-1; 8 positions agree with TRBD2. Unmatched junction bases numbered 9, after V lost 3 bases and J lost 5 bases. Germline CDR1 is SQVTM and CDR2 is ANQGSEA. This CDR3 spans 15 amino acids. CDR3 DNA sequence: TGCAGCGTTGATATCGGACTAGCATTGAACAATGAGCAGTTCTTC. Amino acids: CSVDIGLALNNEQFF.

Note on this clone: Other DNA variants within this sample encode the same CDR3. DNA of the CDR3: TGTGCCTGGAGTGTAGGGAAGAACACCGGGGAGCTGTTTTTT. Amino acid sequence: CAWSVGKNTGELFF. The V gene is TRBV30, the J gene TRBJ2-2; D not certain. Trimming left V 0 bases short and J 1 base short, with 6 bases between. This CDR3 region has 14 residues. Germline V gene data show CDR1 as GTSNPN and CDR2 as SVGIG (reference sequence).

This clone has only a few counts. V is TRBV27 and J is TRBJ1-1; unclear D gene. This CDR3 is 12 amino acids long. In germline, CDR1 is MNHEY, CDR2 SMNVEV (reference sequence). V was clipped by 3 bases and J by 6 bases, with 8 bases between them. CDR3 region: CASSFWGAEAFF. In DNA, the CDR3 is TGTGCCAGCAGTTTCTGGGGAGCTGAAGCTTTCTTT.

The CDR3 here is CASGYSGQTYEQYF. The DNA for the CDR3 is TGTGCTAGTGGCTATTCGGGACAGACATACGAGCAGTACTTC. The chain recombines TRBV12-5 with TRBJ2-7, with 7 bases fitting TRBD1. CDR1 is LGHNT and CDR2 is FRNRAP in the germline V gene. CDR3 length: 14 residues. V shed 6 bases, J shed 4 bases, and the junction held 9 bases outside the gene matches.

CDR3 region: CASSLAGSQGSNTEAFF. CDR3 sequence (DNA): TGTGCCAGCAGCTTGGCGGGGTCGCAGGGTAGCAACACTGAAGCTTTCTTT. This rearrangement joins TRBV5-4 to TRBJ1-1, with D possibly matching TRBD1 (5 bases). The germline V gene has CDR1 SGHNT and CDR2 YYREEE (reference sequence). Trimming removed 0 bases from V and 2 bases from J, with 17 bases in between. The CDR3 is 17 residues long. Combining the CDR3 with reference TRBV5-4 and TRBJ1-1 gives the whole variable domain ETGVTQSPTHLIKTRGQQVTLRCSSQSGHNTVSWYQQALGQGPQFIFQYYREEENGRGNFPPRFSGLQFPNYSSELNVNALELDDSALYLCASSLAGSQGSNTEAFFGQGTRLTVV.

The chain combines TRBV7-2 with TRBJ1-2; no firm D call. Trimming pared 0 bases from V and 7 bases from J, leaving 9 bases between. Germline loops: CDR1 SGHTA, CDR2 FQGNSA. This CDR3 is built from 13 residues. CDR3 in DNA: TGTGCCAGCAGCTTAGCCCTAAACGCTGGCTACACCTTC. This sequence encodes CASSLALNAGYTF.

The chain uses TRBV28 and TRBJ1-4; D ambiguous. V was shortened by 5 bases and J by 8 bases, with 12 bases between the two germline ends. Germline CDR1 reads MDHEN; CDR2 reads SYDVKM. The CDR3 extends over 13 amino acids. The CDR3 sequence is CASSTPLGEKLFF. The CDR3 DNA sequence: TGTGCCAGCAGTACCCCTCTCGGCGAAAAACTGTTTTTT. Full variable domain (outside the CDR3, taken from reference TRBV28 and TRBJ1-4): DVKVTQSSRYLVKRTGEKVFLECVQDMDHENMFWYRQDPGLGLRLIYFSYDVKMKEKGDIPEGYSVSREKKERFSLILESASTNQTSMYLCASSTPLGEKLFFGSGTQLSVL.

The rearrangement uses TRBV5-4 and TRBJ2-1, with TRBD1 identical over 9 bases. Germline V CDR1 and CDR2: SGHNT, YYREEE (reference sequence). With V trimmed by 4 bases and J by 10 bases, 9 bases remained unmatched. This CDR3 contains 14 residues. The CDR3 sequence is CASSTGTGPGEQFF. As DNA, the CDR3 is TGTGCCAGCAGCACCGGGACAGGGCCAGGGGAGCAGTTCTTC. The whole variable domain, remainder taken from reference TRBV5-4 and TRBJ2-1, is ETGVTQSPTHLIKTRGQQVTLRCSSQSGHNTVSWYQQALGQGPQFIFQYYREEENGRGNFPPRFSGLQFPNYSSELNVNALELDDSALYLCASSTGTGPGEQFFGPGTRLTVL.

V usage is TRBV13 and J usage is TRBJ2-1, with TRBD2 matching over 8 bases. Germline loops: CDR1 PRHDT, CDR2 FYEKMQ (reference sequence). The CDR3 runs 16 residues. V was pared by 3 bases and J by 8 bases, with 12 bases of the junction left unmatched. In DNA, the CDR3 is TGTGCCAGCAGCTTGACCGTGAGCGGGAGAACCGATGAGCAGTTCTTC. It translates to CASSLTVSGRTDEQFF. The whole variable domain, remainder taken from reference TRBV13 and TRBJ2-1, is AAGVIQSPRHLIKEKRETATLKCYPIPRHDTVYWYQQGPGQDPQFLISFYEKMQSDKGSIPDRFSAQQFSDYHSELNMSSLELGDSALYFCASSLTVSGRTDEQFFGPGTRLTVL.

The V and J genes are TRBV9 and TRBJ2-2; the D is unclear. Germline V gene lookup returns CDR1 SGDLS and CDR2 YYNGEE. This CDR3 has 13 residues. V dropped 3 bases and J dropped 5 bases, with 8 bases sitting between them. The CDR3 DNA reads as TGTGCCAGCAGCGCCAGACTTACCGGGGAGCTGTTTTTT. Its protein product is CASSARLTGELFF.

As for this clone: This same CDR3 is encoded by further DNA sequences in the sample. The chain links TRBV5-1 to TRBJ1-1; D is perhaps TRBD1 (6 bases). This CDR3 has 14 residues. CDR1 SGHRS and CDR2 YFSETQ come from the germline V gene. The germline V and J ends were trimmed by 2 bases and 2 bases, with 10 bases remaining between them. CDR3 amino acids: CASSLDRQNTEAFF. CDR3 bases: TGCGCCAGCAGCTTAGACAGGCAAAACACTGAAGCTTTCTTT.

To note about this clone: Other DNA sequences in this specimen translate into the identical CDR3. The DNA for the CDR3 is TGCGCCAGCAGCTTCACCGGAGAAGAGACCCAGTACTTC. Protein product: CASSFTGEETQYF. The chain has TRBV5-1 and TRBJ2-5; D ambiguous. Germline V gives CDR1 SGHRS, CDR2 YFSETQ. V was trimmed by 2 bases and J by 3 bases, leaving 8 bases between them. The CDR3 length is 13 residues.

V usage is TRBV11-2 and J usage is TRBJ1-4; D is unresolved. Germline assignment: CDR1 SGHAT and CDR2 FQNNGV. The CDR3 loop spans 17 amino acids. Between the trimmed V and J ends, which lost 2 bases and 0 bases, there was a span of 13 bases. In nucleotides, the CDR3 is TGTGCCAGCAGCTTAAGCGCCGCCGCAGCAACTAATGAAAAACTGTTTTTT. This encodes CASSLSAAAATNEKLFF.

Comment on this clone: The identical CDR3 is also encoded by other nucleotide sequences in the sample. The chain employs TRBV30 and TRBJ2-7; TRBD1 might be the D (5 bases). Trimming took off 2 bases at V and 5 bases at J, with 7 bases between the two ends. The CDR3 extends over 11 amino acids. Germline V gene lookup returns CDR1 GTSNPN and CDR2 SVGIG (reference sequence). The CDR3 region is CAWSSRDEQYF. CDR3 bases: TGTGCCTGGAGTAGCAGGGACGAGCAGTACTTC.

Concerning this clone: The sample carries other DNA sequences with the same CDR3. V gene TRBV27 combines with J gene TRBJ2-1; 10 bases agree with TRBD2. Germline-derived CDR1 and CDR2 are MNHEY and SMNVEV (reference sequence). V lost 6 bases to trimming and J lost 2 bases; unmatched junction nucleotides: 4. The length of the CDR3 is 15 residues. The CDR3 bases are TGTGCCAGCAGGCCCAGCGGGAGGGCCTACAATGAGCAGTTCTTC. Translating it yields CASRPSGRAYNEQFF.

V and J are TRBV5-4 and TRBJ2-1; D is undetermined. The CDR3 totals 13 residues. The V end was cut by 0 bases, the J end by 6 bases, with 7 bases between. CDR1 and CDR2 from the germline V gene are SGHNT and YYREEE (reference sequence). The DNA of the CDR3 is TGTGCCAGCAGCTTGGGACTCACCAATGAGCAGTTCTTC. It is translated as CASSLGLTNEQFF.

For the CDR3, the DNA is TGCGCCAGCAGCTTCAGAGGGGGACTAGCGGGAGTGGACGAGCAGTACTTC. As protein: CASSFRGGLAGVDEQYF. The chain employs TRBV5-1 and TRBJ2-7, with 14 bases matching TRBD2. Losses at the gene ends were 2 bases for V and 5 bases for J; bases not matched to a gene: 9. From germline, CDR1 is SGHRS and CDR2 YFSETQ. The CDR3 is 17 residues long.

V usage is TRBV28 and J usage is TRBJ1-5; 7 bases agree with TRBD1. The CDR3 has 14 amino acids. Trimming removed 6 bases from V and 4 bases from J; junction bases left unmatched: 6. Germline V gene sequence: CDR1 MDHEN, CDR2 SYDVKM. The CDR3 spells CASSRAGGNQPQHF. The CDR3 DNA is TGTGCCAGCAGCCGTGCAGGGGGTAATCAGCCCCAGCATTTT. Together with reference TRBV28 and TRBJ1-5, the CDR3 gives the full variable domain: DVKVTQSSRYLVKRTGEKVFLECVQDMDHENMFWYRQDPGLGLRLIYFSYDVKMKEKGDIPEGYSVSREKKERFSLILESASTNQTSMYLCASSRAGGNQPQHFGDGTRLSIL.

The V and J genes are TRBV5-5 and TRBJ1-1, with unresolved D. Trimming pared 1 base from V and 0 bases from J, leaving 10 bases between. The CDR3 has 15 amino acids. CDR1 and CDR2 from the germline V gene are SGHKS and YYEKEE (reference sequence). CDR3 sequence reads: CASSLWVPVNTEAFF. CDR3 sequence (DNA): TGTGCCAGCAGCTTGTGGGTGCCTGTGAACACTGAAGCTTTCTTT.